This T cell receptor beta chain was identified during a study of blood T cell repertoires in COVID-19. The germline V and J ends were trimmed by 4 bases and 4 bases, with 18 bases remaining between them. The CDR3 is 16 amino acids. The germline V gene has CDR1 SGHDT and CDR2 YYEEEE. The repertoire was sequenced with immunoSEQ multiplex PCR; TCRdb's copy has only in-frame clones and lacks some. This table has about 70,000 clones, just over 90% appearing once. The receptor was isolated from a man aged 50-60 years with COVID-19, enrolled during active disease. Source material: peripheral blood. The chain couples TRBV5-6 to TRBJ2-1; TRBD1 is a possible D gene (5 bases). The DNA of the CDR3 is TGTGCCAGCAGCGGACCGACAGCCGCTCCATACAATGAGCAGTTCTTC. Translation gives CASSGPTAAPYNEQFF.